The next 5 T cell receptor beta chains were all read from a single sample in a study of T cell changes during pregnancy in multiple sclerosis. Profiling relied on immunoSEQ multiplex PCR, and the TCRdb table lists in-frame clones only, not all of them. The table records about 49,000 clones, 90% of them present only once. The source was peripheral blood, collected after pregnancy. The source of these receptors is a female donor in good health, enrolled as a control in a pregnancy study.

The chain couples TRBV19 to TRBJ2-6; D perhaps matches TRBD1 (5 bases). V dropped 7 bases and J dropped 0 bases, with 16 bases sitting between them. CDR1 and CDR2 from the germline V gene are LNHDA and SQIVND (reference sequence). The CDR3 spans 17 residues. The CDR3 region has the DNA TGTGCCAGTACCCGGACACACTCCGTCTCTGGGGCCAACGTCCTGACTTTC. It specifies CASTRTHSVSGANVLTF.

This chain joins TRBV5-5 and TRBJ2-1, with 9 bases identical to TRBD2. The CDR3 spans 16 residues. Germline values: CDR1 SGHKS, CDR2 YYEKEE (reference sequence). V shed 0 bases and J 8 bases; nucleotides not matched to a gene: 9. The CDR3 region is CASSLGAGLAVYEQFF. The CDR3 DNA reads TGTGCCAGCAGCTTGGGGGCGGGACTAGCTGTCTATGAGCAGTTCTTC.

The J gene is TRBJ1-4, the V gene TRBV5-1; TRBD1 matches at 8 bases. Trimming cost V 2 bases and J 6 bases; bases outside gene matches: 3. CDR1 is SGHRS, CDR2 YFSETQ, per germline. This CDR3 spans 14 amino acids. CDR3 nucleotide sequence: TGCGCCAGCAGCTTCCCGGACAGGGATGAAAAACTGTTTTTT. Translation: CASSFPDRDEKLFF.

This sequence joins TRBV12-2 and TRBJ2-1; the table names TRBD2, a call not compared with the DNA. TRBV12-2 is a recognized pseudogene. The CDR3 is 16 amino acids. CDR3 sequence reads: CASRLEGGSAYNEQFF. The CDR3 coding sequence is TGTGCAAGTCGCTTAGAGGGCGGGAGTGCTTACAATGAGCAGTTCTTC.

The rearrangement joins TRBV7-6 to TRBJ2-3; tentatively, D is TRBD2 (6 bases). There are 17 residues in the CDR3. Trimming took off 4 bases at V and 2 bases at J, with 19 bases between the two ends. Germline V gives CDR1 SGHVS, CDR2 FNYEAQ. The DNA of the CDR3 is TGTGCCAGCAGCTCCTACGGCGGAGGGTACATCACAGATACGCAGTATTTT. It specifies CASSSYGGGYITDTQYF.